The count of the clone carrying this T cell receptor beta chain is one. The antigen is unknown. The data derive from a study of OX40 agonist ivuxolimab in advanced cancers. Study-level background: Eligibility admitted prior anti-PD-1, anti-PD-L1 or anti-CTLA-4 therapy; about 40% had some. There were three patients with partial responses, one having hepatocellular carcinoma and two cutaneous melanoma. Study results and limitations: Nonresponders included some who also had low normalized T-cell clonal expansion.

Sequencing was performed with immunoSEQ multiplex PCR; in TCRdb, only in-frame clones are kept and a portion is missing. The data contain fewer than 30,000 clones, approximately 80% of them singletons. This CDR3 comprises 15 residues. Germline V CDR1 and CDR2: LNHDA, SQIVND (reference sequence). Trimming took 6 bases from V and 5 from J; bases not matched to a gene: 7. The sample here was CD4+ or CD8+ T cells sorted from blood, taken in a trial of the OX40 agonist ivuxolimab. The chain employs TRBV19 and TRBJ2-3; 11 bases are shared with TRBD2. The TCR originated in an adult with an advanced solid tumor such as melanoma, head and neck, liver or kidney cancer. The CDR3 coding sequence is TGTGCCAGTAGCACTAGCGGGAGATTTGGAGATACGCAGTATTTT. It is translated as CASSTSGRFGDTQYF. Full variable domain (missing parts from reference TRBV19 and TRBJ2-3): DGGITQSPKYLFRKEGQNVTLSCEQNLNHDAMYWYRQDPGQGLRLIYYSQIVNDFQKGDIAEGYSVSREKKESFPLTVTSAQKNPTAFYLCASSTSGRFGDTQYFGPGTRLTVL.